One sample yielded the 31 T cell receptor beta chains listed below, sequenced in a study of T cells in Graves' hyperthyroidism and ophthalmopathy. Regions amplified from RNA transcripts were the TCR beta CDR3 regions. TCR CDR3 regions were first amplified by RT-PCR with HTBI primers. TCRdb fed the multiplex PCR reads into MiXCR, producing one record per CDR3 protein. The sample contains over 250,000 distinct CDR3 sequences, approximately 14% of which appear only once. The sequenced sample was blood. The receptors derive from a woman aged 40 to 49 with Graves' ophthalmopathy.

The sample holds a few counts of this clonotype. The chain recombines TRBV10-3 with TRBJ1-2; D uncertain. In germline, CDR1 is ENHRY, CDR2 SYGVKD. The CDR3 is made up of 13 amino acids. V was trimmed by 6 bases and J by 4 bases, leaving 12 bases between them. For the CDR3, the DNA is TGTGCCATCAGGGGAGACGGGGTCTATGGCTACACCTTC. Protein sequence: CAIRGDGVYGYTF.

The chain uses TRBV4-2 and TRBJ2-3, with 8 bases lining up with TRBD2. With 1 base clipped from V and 5 bases from J, the junction kept 14 bases outside the gene matches. This CDR3 has 18 amino acids. Germline V lookup: CDR1 LGHNA, CDR2 YNFKEQ. Here the CDR3 DNA reads TGTGCCAGCAGCCAAGGTCGTGACGGGGGGGCCCTGATAGATACGCAGTATTTT. Encoded protein: CASSQGRDGGALIDTQYF.

This clonotype was detected a few times. V is TRBV5-6 and J is TRBJ1-2, with D possibly TRBD1 on 5 matching bases. The CDR3 runs to 14 residues. The V and J ends lost 0 bases and 6 bases respectively, with 12 bases between them. The germline V gene encodes CDR1 SGHDT and CDR2 YYEEEE. Here the CDR3 DNA reads TGTGCCAGCAGCTTGGACAGGACGTGGGATGGCTACACCTTC. Translation: CASSLDRTWDGYTF.

This clonotype has at least ten counts. A junction end diverges from the germline sequence, so it may reflect a read error. V gene TRBV7-9 combines with J gene TRBJ2-7, with TRBD2 identical over 7 bases. The CDR3 has 13 residues. Germline lookup yields CDR1 SEHNR and CDR2 FQNEAQ (reference sequence). CDR3 protein: CASSSLADASLDF. DNA for the CDR3: TGTGCCAGCAGCTCGCTAGCGGACGCCTCCCTGGACTTC.

This clonotype was seen repeatedly, ten times or more. This rearrangement joins TRBV6-1 to TRBJ2-1; TRBD1 aligns across 9 bases. Germline-derived CDR1 and CDR2 are MNHNS and SASEGT. This CDR3 spans 13 amino acids. V shed 4 bases, J shed 9 bases, and the junction held 4 bases outside the gene matches. The CDR3 loop reads CASSGTTGGEQFF. The DNA of the CDR3 is TGTGCCAGCAGTGGGACGACAGGGGGTGAGCAGTTCTTC.

This clonotype has ten or more counts. The genes are TRBV29-1 and TRBJ1-1; 8 bases map to TRBD1. The CDR3 is made up of 13 amino acids. Trimming removed 3 bases from V and 0 bases from J; junction bases left unmatched: 0. Germline-derived CDR1 and CDR2 are SQVTM and ANQGSEA. The CDR3 DNA reads TGCAGCGTTGAGACAGGGGTGAACACTGAAGCTTTCTTT. Its translation: CSVETGVNTEAFF.

This clonotype was seen at least ten times. This sequence joins TRBV12-5 and TRBJ1-1; D gene ambiguous. CDR1 is LGHNT, CDR2 FRNRAP, per germline. The germline V and J ends were trimmed by 3 bases and 8 bases, with 7 bases remaining between them. The CDR3 has 11 residues. CDR3 sequence: CASGFFGEAFF. CDR3 DNA: TGTGCTAGTGGTTTTTTCGGGGAAGCTTTCTTT.

This clonotype was seen a few times. In DNA form, the CDR3 reads TGTGCCAGCAGCTTGTATAGAGCCCAGAACACTGAAGCTTTCTTT. Translated: CASSLYRAQNTEAFF. The rearrangement uses TRBV5-4 and TRBJ1-1; no clear D gene. The CDR3 length is 15 residues. V lost 1 base, J lost 1 base, and 11 bases lay in between. CDR1 and CDR2 (germline): SGHNT, YYREEE (reference sequence).

V and J are TRBV7-6 and TRBJ2-1; 8 nucleotides align to TRBD2. This CDR3 contains 13 residues. The V gene's germline CDR1 is SGHVS and CDR2 FNYEAQ. The J segment lost 9 bases and the V segment lost 5 bases, leaving 6 bases of the junction unmatched. The chain's CDR3 is CASSPREGGEQFF. The CDR3 DNA reads as TGTGCCAGCAGCCCTCGGGAGGGTGGTGAGCAGTTCTTC.

The table lists this clonotype with many counts. V is TRBV10-3 and J is TRBJ2-3; no firm D call. The CDR3 has 17 amino acids. V dropped 0 bases and J dropped 2 bases, with 15 bases sitting between them. From germline, CDR1 is ENHRY and CDR2 SYGVKD. For the CDR3, the DNA is TGTGCCATCAGTGAGTCGAGAACCCAGCCTCTCACAGATACGCAGTATTTT. As protein: CAISESRTQPLTDTQYF.

This clonotype was seen at least ten times. The genes are TRBV11-2 and TRBJ1-4; D unclear. This CDR3 is built from 12 residues. CDR1 and CDR2 (germline): SGHAT, FQNNGV. Between the trimmed V and J ends, which lost 5 bases and 7 bases, there was a span of 8 bases. CDR3 sequence reads: CASSISREKLFF. The CDR3 region has the DNA TGTGCCAGCAGCATCAGTCGTGAAAAACTGTTTTTT.

V gene TRBV4-1 combines with J gene TRBJ1-2; D uncertain. The V end was cut by 0 bases, the J end by 6 bases, with 14 bases between. This CDR3 has 15 amino acids. Germline values: CDR1 MGHRA, CDR2 YSYEKL. The DNA for the CDR3 is TGCGCCAGCAGCCAAGATCGGCGGGCGGCGGATGGCTACACCTTC. Amino acid sequence: CASSQDRRAADGYTF.

This clonotype has at least ten counts. The J gene is TRBJ2-7, the V gene TRBV29-1; possibly TRBD1 or TRBD2 for D (5 bases each). The CDR3 consists of 14 residues. Germline values: CDR1 SQVTM, CDR2 ANQGSEA. V was shortened by 5 bases and J by 3 bases, with 17 bases between the two germline ends. The DNA for the CDR3 is TGCAGCGTTATCAGCGGCCGGGGCTACTACGAGCAGTACTTC. Residues: CSVISGRGYYEQYF.

The table lists this clonotype with many counts. The chain employs TRBV7-2 and TRBJ2-7; 9 nucleotides agree with TRBD1. Germline loops: CDR1 SGHTA, CDR2 FQGNSA. With V trimmed by 9 bases and J by 4 bases, 7 bases remained unmatched. This CDR3 contains 13 residues. In DNA form, the CDR3 reads TGTGCCAGTACCGGACAGGGGCATTACGAGCAGTACTTC. It translates to CASTGQGHYEQYF. Using reference TRBV7-2 and TRBJ2-7 for the parts outside the CDR3, the full variable domain is GAGVSQSPSNKVTEKGKDVELRCDPISGHTALYWYRQSLGQGLEFLIYFQGNSAPDKSGLPSDRFSAERTGGSVSTLTIQRTQQEDSAVYLCASTGQGHYEQYFGPGTRLTVT.

This clonotype was seen repeatedly, ten times or more. This chain uses TRBV7-8 with TRBJ2-3; 11 bases are a match to TRBD2. The CDR3 length is 15 residues. V trimming: 5 bases; J trimming: 1 base; junction bases outside the gene matches: 2. Germline V gene lookup returns CDR1 SGHVS and CDR2 FQNEAQ. The CDR3, as DNA: TGTGCCAGCAGCCGGACTAGCGGGCGCACAGATACGCAGTATTTT. It codes for CASSRTSGRTDTQYF.

This clonotype occurred many times. V usage is TRBV6-5 and J usage is TRBJ1-5; D perhaps matches TRBD1 (5 bases). Per the germline V gene, CDR1 is MNHEY and CDR2 is SVGAGI. This CDR3 has 14 residues. V was shortened by 2 bases and J by 5 bases, with 10 bases between the two germline ends. CDR3 in DNA: TGTGCCAGCAGTTACCGCCCAGGGTATCAGCCCCAGCATTTT. Residues: CASSYRPGYQPQHF.

The chain joins TRBV3-1 to TRBJ1-6; D unresolved. This CDR3 is 14 amino acids long. Germline V gives CDR1 LGHDT, CDR2 YNNKEL (reference sequence). V was cut by 1 base and J by 6 bases, with 7 bases left in between. The CDR3 region is CASSQVLGNSPLHF. Written as DNA, the CDR3 is TGTGCCAGCAGCCAAGTATTAGGTAATTCACCCCTCCACTTT.

At least ten counts were recorded for this clonotype. The rearrangement joins TRBV3-1 to TRBJ2-5; 10 nucleotides line up with TRBD1. V shed 3 bases, J shed 4 bases, and the junction held 5 bases outside the gene matches. This CDR3 spans 15 amino acids. Germline CDR1 reads LGHDT; CDR2 reads YNNKEL (reference sequence). CDR3 protein: CASSHRDRGSETQYF. The CDR3 DNA follows: TGTGCCAGCAGCCACCGGGACAGGGGCTCAGAGACCCAGTACTTC.

The chain combines TRBV14 with TRBJ1-1, with no clear D. CDR3 length: 14 residues. The germline V gene has CDR1 SGHDN and CDR2 FVKESK. V gave up 1 base and J gave up 0 bases, with 6 bases separating them. The CDR3 nucleotides read TGTGCCAGCAGCCAAGGATTTATGAACACTGAAGCTTTCTTT. Amino acid sequence: CASSQGFMNTEAFF.

As for this clonotype: A much larger clonotype is one base distant, so this may be a read error. V gene TRBV15 combines with J gene TRBJ1-1; 10 bases map to TRBD1. Germline V gives CDR1 LNHNV, CDR2 YYDKDF (reference sequence). Trimming at V came to 1 base and at J to 1 base, leaving 0 bases not matched to a gene. The CDR3 runs to 15 residues. The CDR3 is CATSRGQGANTEAFF. CDR3 DNA sequence: TGTGCCACCAGCAGAGGACAGGGGGCGAACACTGAAGCTTTCTTT.

The chain uses TRBV5-1 and TRBJ1-3; 7 bases are a match to TRBD1. The CDR3 runs 15 residues. Losses at the gene ends were 2 bases for V and 4 bases for J; bases not matched to a gene: 6. The germline CDR1 and CDR2 sequences are SGHRS and YFSETQ. The CDR3 sequence: CASSFDRVPGNTIYF. The CDR3 DNA is TGCGCCAGCAGCTTTGACAGGGTACCCGGAAACACCATATATTTT.

This clonotype was detected many times. This rearrangement joins TRBV24-1 to TRBJ1-1; 10 bases match TRBD1. With V trimmed by 5 bases and J by 1 base, 6 bases remained unmatched. The CDR3 totals 16 residues. The germline V gene encodes CDR1 KGHDR and CDR2 SFDVKD. For the CDR3, the DNA is TGTGCCACCAGTGGAGTCGACAGGGGGCCGAACACTGAAGCTTTCTTT. It is translated as CATSGVDRGPNTEAFF.

Ten or more counts support this clonotype. The chain employs TRBV27 and TRBJ2-1; TRBD1 agrees at 11 bases. Per germline, CDR1 MNHEY and CDR2 SMNVEV (reference sequence). With V trimmed by 0 bases and J by 4 bases, 2 bases remained unmatched. The CDR3 is 16 amino acids. CDR3: CASSLSGDRGYNEQFF. CDR3 DNA sequence: TGTGCCAGCAGTTTATCCGGGGACAGGGGGTACAATGAGCAGTTCTTC.

This clonotype was recorded a few times. The chain combines TRBV3-1 with TRBJ1-1; weak D call: TRBD1 (5 bases). V gave up 3 bases and J gave up 4 bases, with 18 bases separating them. Germline assignment: CDR1 LGHDT and CDR2 YNNKEL (reference sequence). CDR3 length: 16 residues. The CDR3 region is CASSHNPGPQVTEAFF. CDR3 in DNA: TGTGCCAGCAGCCACAACCCGGGGCCCCAGGTCACTGAAGCTTTCTTT. Full variable domain (missing parts from reference TRBV3-1 and TRBJ1-1): DTAVSQTPKYLVTQMGNDKSIKCEQNLGHDTMYWYKQDSKKFLKIMFSYNNKELIINETVPNRFSPKSPDKAHLNLHINSLELGDSAVYFCASSHNPGPQVTEAFFGQGTRLTVV.

The chain has TRBV9 and TRBJ2-5; TRBD1 agrees at 9 bases. Per the germline V gene, CDR1 is SGDLS and CDR2 is YYNGEE. Unmatched junction bases numbered 7, after V lost 3 bases and J lost 4 bases. CDR3 size: 15 residues. CDR3 nucleotides: TGTGCCAGCAGCGCGGACAGGGGAAACTTAGAGACCCAGTACTTC. Translated: CASSADRGNLETQYF.

In this sample, this clonotype turned up many times. The chain uses TRBV20-1 and TRBJ2-5; possible D gene TRBD1, 6 bases. Germline CDR1 reads DFQATT; CDR2 reads SNEGSKA (reference sequence). The CDR3 loop spans 13 amino acids. Between the trimmed V and J ends, which lost 7 bases and 1 base, there was a span of 13 bases. In nucleotides, the CDR3 is TGCAGTGTTCGGGTGACAGGCCAAGAGACCCAGTACTTC. Encoded protein: CSVRVTGQETQYF.

V usage is TRBV12-3 or TRBV12-4 and J usage is TRBJ1-5; D perhaps matches TRBD1 (5 bases). This CDR3 comprises 16 residues. The V and J ends lost 1 base and 2 bases respectively, with 12 bases between them. CDR3 nucleotide sequence: TGTGCCAGCAGTTTAGGGGCGGGGGTAGGCAATCAGCCCCAGCATTTT. The encoded protein is CASSLGAGVGNQPQHF.

This clonotype occurred many times. The genes are TRBV2 and TRBJ2-3, with D uncertain. This CDR3 spans 12 amino acids. V shed 7 bases and J shed 5 bases, with 10 bases lying between them. CDR1 is SNHLY and CDR2 is FYNNEI in the germline V gene. The CDR3 DNA sequence: TGTGCCAGCAAGCTATCGGGAGATACGCAGTATTTT. Translated: CASKLSGDTQYF.

A remark on this clonotype: Germline and junction disagree at one end, which may indicate a read error. The gene calls are TRBV24-1 and TRBJ1-2; the D is unclear. The CDR3 is 12 amino acids. The V gene's germline CDR1 is KGHDR and CDR2 SFDVKD. CDR3 sequence reads: CATSDLLLKNPF. The CDR3 DNA sequence: TGTGCCACCAGTGATTTGCTACTAAAGAATCCCTTC.

Ten or more counts support this clonotype. The rearrangement joins TRBV12-3 or TRBV12-4 to TRBJ1-3; TRBD1 aligns across 7 bases. The trim removed 5 bases at V and 0 bases at J, leaving 4 bases unmatched. The CDR3 consists of 15 residues. The CDR3 is CASSKTGSSGNTIYF. The CDR3 DNA reads TGTGCCAGCAGTAAGACAGGGAGCTCTGGAAACACCATATATTTT.

This clonotype was observed at least ten times. The rearrangement links TRBV20-1 to TRBJ2-7, with D perhaps matching TRBD1 or TRBD2 (5 bases each). Between the trimmed V and J ends, which lost 0 bases and 2 bases, there was a span of 14 bases. The CDR3 loop spans 15 amino acids. Germline loops: CDR1 DFQATT, CDR2 SNEGSKA (reference sequence). The CDR3 DNA is TGCAGTGCTAGAGACCTAGTAGGGGAGCCCTACGAGCAGTACTTC. Translating it yields CSARDLVGEPYEQYF.